Here is one TCR beta chain with its context. This sample was included in a study of blood T cell repertoires in COVID-19. Background on the study: COVID-19 samples, acute and convalescent, were from the United States, Italy and Spain. The analysed material was cDNA or gDNA that came from T cells, B-cell-depleted T cells, or PBMCs.

How the authors handled the data: From reference gene primer amplification, estimates of nucleated cell counts were derived. Sequencing was performed with immunoSEQ multiplex PCR; in TCRdb, only in-frame clones are kept and a portion is missing. Clonal size and the V and J genes are those of that table, whereas D and trimming came from the DNA. The table has about 230,000 clones, roughly 80% seen once; the top ten hold roughly 7.9%. V shed 10 bases and J shed 6 bases, with 12 bases lying between them. This CDR3 comprises 12 residues. The chain is built from TRBV12-3 or TRBV12-4 and TRBJ2-2, with a possible D match to TRBD1 (6 bases). The specimen was peripheral blood. This TCR was sampled from a woman aged 80 or over with acute or convalescent COVID-19. The CDR3 spells CATTGFPGELFF. CDR3 coding DNA: TGTGCCACAACAGGGTTCCCCGGGGAGCTGTTTTTT.